The T cell receptor (beta chain) under discussion was sequenced for a study of cytomegalovirus exposure and HLA in healthy donors. As concerns this clone: No antigen is known for it.

The V gene's germline CDR1 is SQVTM and CDR2 ANQGSEA. With 4 bases removed from V and 0 bases from J, the gap between germline ends came to 13 bases. This CDR3 comprises 15 residues. All the people who gave samples were healthy bone marrow donors. General study results and limits: In an earlier analysis, in roughly 600 donors, most V segments appeared productive either ~87% or ~30% of the time.

PCR was performed using 60 Vbeta and 13 Jbeta primers. Original methodology: Around 11 million shared chains were among approximately 80 million unique TCR beta chains counted in a later analysis. The protocol was immunoSEQ multiplex PCR, while the TCRdb copy is restricted to in-frame clones and leaves out a portion. Clonal size and the V and J genes are those of that table, whereas D and trimming came from the DNA. The sample comprises about 62,000 clones, 70% to 75% of which are singletons, and 5.4% rests with the top ten. Sequenced material: PBMCs. This TCR was sampled from a woman in her 30s in good health and CMV-seronegative. V usage is TRBV29-1 and J usage is TRBJ1-3, with a weak D call TRBD1 (5 bases). Here the CDR3 reads CSVAGGATSGNTIYF. The CDR3 coding sequence is TGCAGCGTTGCGGGAGGGGCTACCTCTGGAAACACCATATATTTT.